The clone carrying this TCR beta chain was detected many times. Its cognate antigen is unknown. Between the trimmed V and J ends, which lost 3 bases and 15 bases, there was a span of 12 bases. The CDR3 has 10 amino acids. CDR1 is DFQATT and CDR2 is SNEGSKA in the germline V gene (reference sequence). Individual cDNA molecules received unique molecular identifiers during library preparation. TCRdb reanalysed the 5' RACE reads using MiXCR and keeps one entry per CDR3 protein. Among approximately 46,000 distinct CDR3 sequences listed, 5.5% to 7.5% were seen once. These data belong to a study of early T cells in non-severe SARS-CoV-2 infection. Whole-study context: The authors sequenced bulk RNA from unsorted whole blood, leaving chains unpaired. Findings of the study overall: Matching against VDJdb likely underestimated virus-specific expansions, favoring anti-spike CD8.

This chain links TRBV20-1 with TRBJ2-1; a weak D match, TRBD1 (5 bases). The source is an adult who was a healthcare worker with PCR-confirmed SARS-CoV-2 infection or an uninfected control (not recorded which). Sequencing input: whole blood. CDR3 DNA sequence: TGCAGTGCTAGCGGGCAGGGTACGTTCTTC. It translates to CSASGQGTFF.